The 25 T cell receptor beta chains given below trace back to one sample, sequenced in a study of blood T cell repertoires in COVID-19. The protocol was immunoSEQ multiplex PCR, while the TCRdb copy is restricted to in-frame clones and leaves out a portion. The sample contains around 97,000 clones, approximately 82% of which appear only once. The sample was peripheral blood. These receptors were collected from a man between 65 and 79 years old with acute or convalescent COVID-19.

This rearrangement joins TRBV5-1 to TRBJ1-4, with D hard to call. The CDR3 length is 15 residues. V lost 7 bases and J 0 bases, leaving 13 bases between the germline ends. Germline CDR1 reads SGHRS; CDR2 reads YFSETQ. The CDR3 here is CASRVVGSTNEKLFF. CDR3 in DNA: TGCGCCAGCCGGGTAGTGGGTTCAACTAATGAAAAACTGTTTTTT.

The V gene is TRBV30, the J gene TRBJ2-5; 8 bases map to TRBD2. V was pared by 1 base and J by 5 bases, with 9 bases of the junction left unmatched. The CDR3 extends over 15 amino acids. Germline values: CDR1 GTSNPN, CDR2 SVGIG (reference sequence). The CDR3 nucleotides read TGTGCCTGGAGTGCCTACTTAGCGGGGTCGGAGACCCAGTACTTC. Its translation: CAWSAYLAGSETQYF. Variable domain in full (rest from reference TRBV30 and TRBJ2-5): SQTIHQWPATLVQPVGSPLSLECTVEGTSNPNLYWYRQAAGRGLQLLFYSVGIGQISSEVPQNLSASRPQDRQFILSSKKLLLSDSGFYLCAWSAYLAGSETQYFGPGTRLLVL.

This clone has a single count. The rearrangement links TRBV18 to TRBJ2-5, with TRBD2 matching over 10 bases. Per the germline V gene, CDR1 is KGHSH and CDR2 is LQKENI. The CDR3 is made up of 16 amino acids. V shed 3 bases and J 4 bases; nucleotides not matched to a gene: 8. DNA of the CDR3: TGTGCCAGCTCACCGCTAGCGGGAGAGGAGGTAGAGACCCAGTACTTC. It yields the protein CASSPLAGEEVETQYF.

V gene TRBV4-3 combines with J gene TRBJ1-2, with 11 bases aligning to TRBD1. Germline CDR1 reads LGHNA; CDR2 reads YSLEER. The CDR3 runs 16 residues. The J segment lost 4 bases and the V segment lost 0 bases, leaving 4 bases of the junction unmatched. The CDR3 coding sequence is TGCGCCAGCAGCCAAGAAGGACAGGGGGCGGTCTATGGCTACACCTTC. It specifies CASSQEGQGAVYGYTF.

The chain links TRBV18 to TRBJ1-3, with unresolved D. Trimming stripped 3 bases from V and 0 bases from J, with 9 bases between. Germline V gene sequence: CDR1 KGHSH, CDR2 LQKENI. This CDR3 contains 15 residues. In DNA form, the CDR3 reads TGTGCCAGCTCACCGGGCACGAGCTCTGGAAACACCATATATTTT. Its protein product is CASSPGTSSGNTIYF. The full variable domain, completed using reference TRBV18 and TRBJ1-3, is NAGVMQNPRHLVRRRGQEARLRCSPMKGHSHVYWYRQLPEEGLKFMVYLQKENIIDESGMPKERFSAEFPKEGPSILRIQQVVRGDSAAYFCASSPGTSSGNTIYFGEGSWLTVV.

The genes are TRBV18 and TRBJ2-3, with a weak D call TRBD2 (6 bases). The V gene's germline CDR1 is KGHSH and CDR2 LQKENI. The CDR3 extends over 15 amino acids. V lost 5 bases, J lost 4 bases, and 16 bases lay in between. Written as DNA, the CDR3 is TGTGCCAGCTCAGGCCGGGACTTGGGCCCAGATACGCAGTATTTT. It codes for CASSGRDLGPDTQYF. Complete variable domain (other parts from reference TRBV18 and TRBJ2-3): NAGVMQNPRHLVRRRGQEARLRCSPMKGHSHVYWYRQLPEEGLKFMVYLQKENIIDESGMPKERFSAEFPKEGPSILRIQQVVRGDSAAYFCASSGRDLGPDTQYFGPGTRLTVL.

The chain links TRBV24-1 to TRBJ1-1; D is unresolved. The CDR3 consists of 12 residues. V gave up 4 bases and J gave up 7 bases, with 9 bases separating them. Germline CDR1 KGHDR, CDR2 SFDVKD. The CDR3 sequence is CATSETYGEAFF. CDR3 DNA sequence: TGTGCCACCAGTGAGACATACGGTGAAGCTTTCTTT.

In this sample, this clone is medium-sized. The CDR3 DNA is TGTGCCAGTAGTATGACAGGAGATTACGAGCAGTACTTC. Translation gives CASSMTGDYEQYF. The chain links TRBV19 to TRBJ2-7; the D gene is possibly TRBD1 (6 bases). The CDR3 consists of 13 residues. V was trimmed by 3 bases and J by 4 bases, leaving 10 bases between them. Germline values: CDR1 LNHDA, CDR2 SQIVND (reference sequence). Variable domain in full (rest from reference TRBV19 and TRBJ2-7): DGGITQSPKYLFRKEGQNVTLSCEQNLNHDAMYWYRQDPGQGLRLIYYSQIVNDFQKGDIAEGYSVSREKKESFPLTVTSAQKNPTAFYLCASSMTGDYEQYFGPGTRLTVT.

This clone has only one observation. The chain uses TRBV2 and TRBJ2-7; possibly TRBD1 for D (6 bases). The length of the CDR3 is 14 residues. Germline V gene data show CDR1 as SNHLY and CDR2 as FYNNEI. V was cut by 5 bases and J by 6 bases, with 17 bases left in between. CDR3 loop: CASSPQGFGSEQYF. The CDR3 DNA follows: TGTGCCAGCAGTCCACAGGGTTTTGGCAGCGAGCAGTACTTC.

The rearrangement uses TRBV3-1 (or the pseudogene TRBV3-2) and TRBJ2-3; 7 positions agree with TRBD2. Trimming cost V 6 bases and J 0 bases; bases outside gene matches: 3. The germline V gene encodes CDR1 LGHDT and CDR2 YNNKEL (reference sequence). This CDR3 has 14 amino acids. The CDR3 region is CASRGRGSTDTQYF. CDR3 bases: TGTGCCAGCAGAGGGCGGGGGAGCACAGATACGCAGTATTTT.

This chain uses TRBV30 with TRBJ2-6, with D possibly being TRBD1 (6 bases). The CDR3 spans 15 residues. Looked up from germline, CDR1 is GTSNPN and CDR2 is SVGIG (reference sequence). V lost 2 bases and J lost 0, with 8 bases in between. CDR3 DNA sequence: TGTGCCTGGAGTTTACAGGGCTCTGGGGCCAACGTCCTGACTTTC. This codes for CAWSLQGSGANVLTF.

The V gene is TRBV3-1 (or the pseudogene TRBV3-2), the J gene TRBJ2-1, with 8 bases lining up with TRBD1. The germline CDR1 and CDR2 sequences are LGHDT and YNNKEL (reference sequence). This CDR3 comprises 13 residues. The J segment lost 8 bases and the V segment lost 2 bases, leaving 2 bases of the junction unmatched. The CDR3 DNA follows: TGTGCCAGCAGCCAATCAGGGGGCGATGAGCAGTTCTTC. Translating gives CASSQSGGDEQFF.

The chain carries TRBV30 and TRBJ1-6; 9 bases line up with TRBD1. CDR1 and CDR2 from the germline V gene are GTSNPN and SVGIG (reference sequence). V was clipped by 8 bases and J by 7 bases; unmatched bases: 9. The CDR3 sequence is 14 residues long. CDR3 loop: CALGTGSLNSPLHF. CDR3 in DNA: TGTGCCCTGGGGACAGGGTCCTTGAATTCACCCCTCCACTTT.

This chain links TRBV3-1 (or the pseudogene TRBV3-2) with TRBJ2-5; D is perhaps TRBD2 (6 bases). Germline V gene data show CDR1 as LGHDT and CDR2 as YNNKEL (reference sequence). Trimming cost V 1 base and J 5 bases, with 20 bases left between them. The CDR3 has 17 residues. The CDR3 protein is CASSQVVSGGSGETQYF. The DNA of the CDR3 is TGTGCCAGCAGCCAAGTAGTGAGCGGAGGGAGTGGGGAGACCCAGTACTTC.

J is TRBJ1-2 and V is TRBV9, with D perhaps matching TRBD1 (5 bases). The germline V and J ends were trimmed by 4 bases and 4 bases, with 11 bases remaining between them. This CDR3 region has 13 residues. Germline V gene sequence: CDR1 SGDLS, CDR2 YYNGEE. The CDR3 region is CASSPGYSYGYTF. The CDR3 DNA reads TGTGCCAGCAGCCCAGGGTATTCCTATGGCTACACCTTC.

This clone was picked up one time. This chain connects TRBV6-2 or TRBV6-3 to TRBJ2-7, with TRBD2 matching over 12 bases. Germline-derived CDR1 and CDR2 are MNHEY and SVGEGT. This CDR3 region has 14 residues. The J segment lost 9 bases and the V segment lost 5 bases, leaving 8 bases of the junction unmatched. The CDR3 DNA reads as TGTGCCAGCAGTATACGGACTAGCGGGGTAATGCAGTACTTC. Translated: CASSIRTSGVMQYF.

The rearrangement uses TRBV6-2 or TRBV6-3 and TRBJ2-3, with 12 bases fitting TRBD2. The CDR3 has 16 residues. From germline, CDR1 is MNHEY and CDR2 SVGEGT. The trim removed 4 bases at V and 2 bases at J, leaving 4 bases unmatched. Here the CDR3 DNA reads TGTGCCAGCAGTTCACGACTAGCGGGAGACACAGATACGCAGTATTTT. It is translated as CASSSRLAGDTDTQYF.

The CDR3 DNA follows: TGTGCCAGCACCCGAGCGGGGATTAATTCACCCCTCCACTTT. Residues: CASTRAGINSPLHF. This sequence joins TRBV28 and TRBJ1-6; D is uncertain. Trimming removed 7 bases at V and 6 bases at J, with 13 bases between. The V gene's germline CDR1 is MDHEN and CDR2 SYDVKM. The CDR3 runs to 14 residues.

This chain joins TRBV7-2 and TRBJ2-1; 8 positions match TRBD2. Germline CDR1 reads SGHTA; CDR2 reads FQGNSA. V gave up 5 bases and J gave up 2 bases; unmatched junction bases: 8. CDR3 size: 16 residues. The CDR3 nucleotides read TGTGCCAGCAGCCAGTGGGGGACTAGGGCCTACAATGAGCAGTTCTTC. Translated: CASSQWGTRAYNEQFF.

V and J are TRBV25-1 and TRBJ1-2; 9 nucleotides line up with TRBD1. CDR3 length: 15 residues. V was pared by 3 bases and J by 2 bases, with 4 bases of the junction left unmatched. Germline lookup yields CDR1 MGHDK and CDR2 SYGVNS. The CDR3 spells CASSDSGTGNYGYTF. CDR3 coding DNA: TGTGCCAGCAGTGACTCCGGGACAGGGAACTATGGCTACACCTTC.

The chain employs TRBV23-1 and TRBJ2-7; TRBD2 agrees at 7 bases. TRBV23-1 is sorted into the ORF group, with uncertain function. The CDR3 length is 15 residues. V lost 0 bases, J lost 7 bases, and 9 bases stayed unmatched. Here the CDR3 reads CASSQSRTSLYEQYF. Written as DNA, the CDR3 is TGCGCCAGCAGTCAATCCCGGACTAGTCTATATGAGCAGTACTTC.

The J gene is TRBJ2-7, the V gene TRBV27; TRBD1 aligns across 9 bases. The CDR3 has 13 residues. The germline gives CDR1 MNHEY, CDR2 SMNVEV (reference sequence). V was clipped by 6 bases and J by 4 bases; unmatched bases: 4. The chain's CDR3 is CASSEQGAYEQYF. The CDR3, as DNA: TGTGCCAGCAGCGAACAGGGGGCGTACGAGCAGTACTTC.

This clone has more than one count but fewer than ten. The rearrangement joins TRBV4-2 to TRBJ2-5, with 8 bases aligning to TRBD2. In germline, CDR1 is LGHNA, CDR2 YNFKEQ. This CDR3 has 16 residues. V lost 1 base to trimming and J lost 4 bases; unmatched junction nucleotides: 8. CDR3 sequence (DNA): TGTGCCAGCAGCCAAGGCCAGCGGGAGAGGGGAGAGACCCAGTACTTC. Amino acid sequence: CASSQGQRERGETQYF.

The gene calls are TRBV3-1 (or the pseudogene TRBV3-2) and TRBJ1-5, with D possibly matching TRBD1 (5 bases). V gave up 1 base and J gave up 0 bases, with 28 bases separating them. Germline V gene lookup returns CDR1 LGHDT and CDR2 YNNKEL (reference sequence). There are 22 residues in the CDR3. The CDR3, as DNA: TGTGCCAGCAGCCAAGGTAGAATGGCGGGGCTTAAGGTCCCTAATAGCAATCAGCCCCAGCATTTT. It specifies CASSQGRMAGLKVPNSNQPQHF.

This clone was recorded only once. V is TRBV5-1 and J is TRBJ1-1, with 7 bases matching TRBD1. Germline CDR1 reads SGHRS; CDR2 reads YFSETQ. V was pared by 7 bases and J by 0 bases, with 12 bases of the junction left unmatched. The length of the CDR3 is 16 residues. CDR3 sequence reads: CASGSGTERMNTEAFF. The CDR3 coding sequence is TGCGCCAGCGGTTCGGGGACAGAGAGAATGAACACTGAAGCTTTCTTT.